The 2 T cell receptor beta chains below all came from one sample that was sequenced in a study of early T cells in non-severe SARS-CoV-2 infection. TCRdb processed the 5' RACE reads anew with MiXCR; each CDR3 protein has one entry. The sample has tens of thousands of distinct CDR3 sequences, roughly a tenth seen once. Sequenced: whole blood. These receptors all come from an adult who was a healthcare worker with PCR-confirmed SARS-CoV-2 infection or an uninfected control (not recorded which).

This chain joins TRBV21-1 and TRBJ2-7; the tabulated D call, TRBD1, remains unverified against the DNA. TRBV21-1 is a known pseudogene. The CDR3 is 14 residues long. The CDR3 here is CASIPAGQGSEQYF. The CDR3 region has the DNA TGTGCCAGCATCCCGGCGGGACAGGGATCCGAGCAGTACTTC.

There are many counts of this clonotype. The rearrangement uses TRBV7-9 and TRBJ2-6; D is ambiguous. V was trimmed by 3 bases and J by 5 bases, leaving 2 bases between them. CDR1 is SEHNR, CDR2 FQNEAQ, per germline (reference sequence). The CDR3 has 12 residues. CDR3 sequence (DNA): TGTGCCAGCAGCTTTAGGGCCAACGTCCTGACTTTC. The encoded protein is CASSFRANVLTF.